These 21 T cell receptor beta chains came from one sample sequenced in a study of blood T cell repertoires in COVID-19 (dated by TCRdb to about 2020). The library was generated by the immunoSEQ multiplex PCR assay. The source is immuneACCESS, and TCRdb retained only in-frame sequences with V and J called. Part of the clones is not carried over; for the studies checked, unresolved V genes explain less than half of this, and the remainder is unexplained. This sample comprises 250,000 or so clones, about 91% of them detected only once. In total, the top ten clones hold 4% to 5% of the sample. Sequencing was performed on peripheral blood. The receptor source for this set is a woman aged 40-49 years who had recovered from COVID-19.

CDR3 nucleotides: TGTGCCAGTAGTAACCCCCGGCGGGGCTACACCTACAATGAGCAGTTCTTC. Protein sequence: CASSNPRRGYTYNEQFF. J is TRBJ2-1 and V is TRBV19, with D maybe TRBD2 (6 bases). The germline V and J ends were trimmed by 4 bases and 2 bases, with 18 bases remaining between them. Germline V gives CDR1 LNHDA, CDR2 SQIVND (reference sequence). CDR3 size: 17 residues. The full variable domain, completed using reference TRBV19 and TRBJ2-1, is DGGITQSPKYLFRKEGQNVTLSCEQNLNHDAMYWYRQDPGQGLRLIYYSQIVNDFQKGDIAEGYSVSREKKESFPLTVTSAQKNPTAFYLCASSNPRRGYTYNEQFFGPGTRLTVL.

The chain carries TRBV30 and TRBJ1-6, with D maybe TRBD1 (6 bases). V was clipped by 7 bases and J by 5 bases, with 15 bases between them. CDR3 length equals 14 residues. CDR1 GTSNPN and CDR2 SVGIG come from the germline V gene (reference sequence). CDR3 protein: CAFVVGQHNSPLHF. In DNA form, the CDR3 reads TGTGCCTTCGTCGTCGGACAGCATAATTCACCCCTCCACTTT.

V usage is TRBV6-5 and J usage is TRBJ1-2; D call uncertain. Trimming pared 7 bases from V and 4 bases from J, leaving 13 bases between. The CDR3 is 13 residues long. Per germline, CDR1 MNHEY and CDR2 SVGAGI. This chain's CDR3 is CASTSGRGYGYTF. Here the CDR3 DNA reads TGTGCCAGCACCTCGGGGAGAGGCTATGGCTACACCTTC.

The chain is built from TRBV5-5 and TRBJ1-6; D unclear. The CDR3 has 16 amino acids. CDR1 is SGHKS, CDR2 YYEKEE, per germline (reference sequence). V lost 4 bases and J lost 7, with 18 bases in between. The CDR3 sequence: CASSPSLIAQNSPLHF. In DNA form, the CDR3 reads TGTGCCAGCAGCCCCTCGCTGATTGCACAGAATTCACCCCTCCACTTT.

J is TRBJ2-2 and V is TRBV6-5; D gene ambiguous. CDR1 MNHEY and CDR2 SVGAGI come from the germline V gene. The CDR3 covers 14 residues. V lost 7 bases and J lost 6, with 15 bases in between. In nucleotides, the CDR3 is TGTGCCAGCATGCCCAGGCCATTAGCCGGGGAGCTGTTTTTT. This gives the protein CASMPRPLAGELFF.

The gene calls are TRBV27 and TRBJ2-1; the match to TRBD2 covers 10 bases. The J segment lost 7 bases and the V segment lost 6 bases, leaving 3 bases of the junction unmatched. The CDR3 sequence is 13 residues long. CDR1 and CDR2 from the germline V gene are MNHEY and SMNVEV (reference sequence). The CDR3 here is CASRSGGANEQFF. CDR3 coding DNA: TGTGCCAGCAGGAGCGGGGGGGCTAATGAGCAGTTCTTC.

The genes are TRBV4-2 and TRBJ2-6, with D unresolved. The germline V and J ends were trimmed by 0 bases and 0 bases, with 3 bases remaining between them. Germline assignment: CDR1 LGHNA and CDR2 YNFKEQ. The CDR3 has 15 residues. DNA for the CDR3: TGTGCCAGCAGCCAAGACAGCTCTGGGGCCAACGTCCTGACTTTC. Translated, it gives CASSQDSSGANVLTF.

V gene TRBV15 combines with J gene TRBJ2-5; 9 bases are a match to TRBD1. Trimming took 5 bases from V and 2 from J; bases not matched to a gene: 3. This CDR3 has 14 amino acids. Germline assignment: CDR1 LNHNV and CDR2 YYDKDF (reference sequence). The CDR3 sequence is CATSVDRGQETQYF. CDR3 bases: TGTGCCACCAGCGTCGACAGGGGGCAAGAGACCCAGTACTTC.

The rearrangement links TRBV29-1 to TRBJ2-7; 9 bases line up with TRBD1. This CDR3 is built from 14 residues. The germline V gene encodes CDR1 SQVTM and CDR2 ANQGSEA. The V and J ends lost 6 bases and 2 bases, in that order; junction bases with no gene match: 8. CDR3 DNA sequence: TGCAGCGTCATTGGACAGGGGCGCACCTACGAGCAGTACTTC. It is translated as CSVIGQGRTYEQYF.

The gene calls are TRBV6-4 and TRBJ2-1; the match to TRBD2 covers 12 bases. This CDR3 is built from 21 residues. The germline V gene has CDR1 MRHNA and CDR2 SNTAGT. Losses at the gene ends were 0 bases for V and 9 bases for J; bases not matched to a gene: 21. In DNA form, the CDR3 reads TGTGCCAGCAGTGACTCGAGTCTTGTGGGACTACTAGCGGGAGGCTCGCGTGAGCAGTTCTTC. Protein: CASSDSSLVGLLAGGSREQFF.

This rearrangement joins TRBV5-5 to TRBJ1-4, with D unclear. This CDR3 comprises 15 residues. Germline V gene data show CDR1 as SGHKS and CDR2 as YYEKEE (reference sequence). Between the trimmed V and J ends, which lost 4 bases and 6 bases, there was a span of 16 bases. Written as DNA, the CDR3 is TGTGCCAGCAGCCCAAGCGTCGGGTTTGATGAAAAACTGTTTTTT. It yields the protein CASSPSVGFDEKLFF.

The chain joins TRBV12-5 to TRBJ2-3, with TRBD1 as a possible D gene (5 bases). V lost 3 bases and J lost 0, with 7 bases in between. CDR1 and CDR2 (germline): LGHNT, FRNRAP. The CDR3 contains 14 residues. The CDR3 bases are TGTGCTAGTGGTTTCCGACAGAGCACAGATACGCAGTATTTT. It codes for CASGFRQSTDTQYF.

This clone showed up just once. This sequence joins TRBV6-5 and TRBJ2-1; 8 bases align to TRBD2. The CDR3 sequence is 15 residues long. Unmatched junction bases numbered 5, after V lost 0 bases and J lost 7 bases. Germline lookup yields CDR1 MNHEY and CDR2 SVGAGI. The CDR3 protein is CASSYSREGPNEQFF. CDR3 in DNA: TGTGCCAGCAGTTACTCCCGGGAGGGCCCAAATGAGCAGTTCTTC.

V gene TRBV10-3 combines with J gene TRBJ2-1; 8 bases match TRBD2. V gave up 11 bases and J gave up 6 bases; unmatched junction bases: 9. CDR1 ENHRY and CDR2 SYGVKD come from the germline V gene. This CDR3 region has 13 residues. The chain's CDR3 is CALRGGPSNEQFF. Written as DNA, the CDR3 is TGTGCCCTTCGGGGGGGCCCGTCCAATGAGCAGTTCTTC.

The chain combines TRBV6-5 with TRBJ2-3, with 7 positions matching TRBD1. This CDR3 has 14 residues. Germline lookup yields CDR1 MNHEY and CDR2 SVGAGI. The CDR3 spells CAVEGAPLVDTQYF. CDR3 nucleotides: TGTGCGGTCGAGGGGGCGCCCTTGGTGGATACGCAGTATTTT.

CDR3 sequence reads: CASSPPGLAGGTDTQYF. The CDR3 DNA sequence: TGTGCCAGCTCACCGCCGGGACTAGCGGGGGGTACAGATACGCAGTATTTT. This chain links TRBV18 with TRBJ2-3, with 15 bases that match TRBD2. Germline V lookup: CDR1 KGHSH, CDR2 LQKENI. V shed 3 bases, J shed 3 bases, and the junction held 4 bases outside the gene matches. The length of the CDR3 is 17 residues.

This sequence joins TRBV5-1 and TRBJ2-4; D perhaps matches TRBD2 (5 bases). With 0 bases removed from V and 11 bases from J, the gap between germline ends came to 9 bases. Germline CDR1 reads SGHRS; CDR2 reads YFSETQ. The CDR3 length is 12 residues. In DNA form, the CDR3 reads TGCGCCAGCAGCTTGGCCGGGGAGCTTCAGTACTTC. Amino acid sequence: CASSLAGELQYF.

The chain recombines TRBV15 with TRBJ2-6, with D possibly matching TRBD1 (6 bases). CDR3 length equals 18 residues. Germline-derived CDR1 and CDR2 are LNHNV and YYDKDF (reference sequence). The germline V and J ends were trimmed by 4 bases and 4 bases, with 20 bases remaining between them. CDR3 amino acids: CATSIEGGVTSGANVLTF. CDR3 DNA: TGTGCCACCAGCATAGAAGGGGGAGTCACCTCCGGGGCCAACGTCCTGACTTTC.

V gene TRBV2 combines with J gene TRBJ2-1, with 9 bases fitting TRBD1. CDR1 is SNHLY, CDR2 FYNNEI, per germline. The CDR3 sequence is 15 residues long. V lost 10 bases and J lost 2; bases outside the gene matches: 9. The CDR3 DNA follows: TGTGCCACCCCGTCCACAGGGGGCGCCTACAATGAGCAGTTCTTC. This sequence encodes CATPSTGGAYNEQFF.

The chain is built from TRBV5-6 and TRBJ1-3; maybe TRBD1 (6 bases). Germline V gives CDR1 SGHDT, CDR2 YYEEEE. This CDR3 comprises 16 residues. V lost 3 bases and J 0 bases, leaving 13 bases between the germline ends. The CDR3 bases are TGTGCCAGCAGCTCAACGGACAGCAGCTCTGGAAACACCATATATTTT. Its translation: CASSSTDSSSGNTIYF.

This rearrangement joins TRBV6-1 to TRBJ2-1; 9 positions match TRBD2. Per germline, CDR1 MNHNS and CDR2 SASEGT. Trimming cost V 4 bases and J 4 bases; bases outside gene matches: 8. CDR3 size: 16 residues. This chain's CDR3 is CASSGQRGARYNEQFF. CDR3 nucleotide sequence: TGTGCCAGCAGTGGCCAGCGGGGGGCCAGATACAATGAGCAGTTCTTC.